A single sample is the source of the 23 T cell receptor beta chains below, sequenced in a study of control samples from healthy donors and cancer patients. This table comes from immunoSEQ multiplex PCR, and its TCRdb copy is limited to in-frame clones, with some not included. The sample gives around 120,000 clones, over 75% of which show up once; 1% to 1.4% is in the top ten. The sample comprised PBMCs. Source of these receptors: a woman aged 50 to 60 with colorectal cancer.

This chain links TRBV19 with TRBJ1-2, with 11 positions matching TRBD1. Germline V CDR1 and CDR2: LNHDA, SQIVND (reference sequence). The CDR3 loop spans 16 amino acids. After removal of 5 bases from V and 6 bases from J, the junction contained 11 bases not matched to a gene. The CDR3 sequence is CASSPLNRDRGNGYTF. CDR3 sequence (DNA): TGTGCCAGTAGTCCCCTAAACCGGGACAGGGGGAATGGCTACACCTTC.

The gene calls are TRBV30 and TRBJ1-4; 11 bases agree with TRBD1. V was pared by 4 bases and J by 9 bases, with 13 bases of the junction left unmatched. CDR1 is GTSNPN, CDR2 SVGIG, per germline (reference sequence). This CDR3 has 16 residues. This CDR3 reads CAWMDGTGGARQKLFF. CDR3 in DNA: TGTGCCTGGATGGACGGGACAGGGGGGGCAAGGCAAAAACTGTTTTTT.

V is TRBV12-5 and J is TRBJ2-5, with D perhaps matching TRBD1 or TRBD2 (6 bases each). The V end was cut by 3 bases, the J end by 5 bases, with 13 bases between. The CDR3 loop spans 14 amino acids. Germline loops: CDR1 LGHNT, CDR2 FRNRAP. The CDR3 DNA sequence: TGTGCTAGTGGTTTTAATCGGGGGCTGGAGACCCAGTACTTC. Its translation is CASGFNRGLETQYF.

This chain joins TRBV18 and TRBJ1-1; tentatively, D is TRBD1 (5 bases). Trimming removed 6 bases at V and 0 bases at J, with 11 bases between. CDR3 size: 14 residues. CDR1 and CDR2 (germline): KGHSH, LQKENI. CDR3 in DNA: TGTGCCAGCTCGTTGGGACGGATGAACACTGAAGCTTTCTTT. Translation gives CASSLGRMNTEAFF.

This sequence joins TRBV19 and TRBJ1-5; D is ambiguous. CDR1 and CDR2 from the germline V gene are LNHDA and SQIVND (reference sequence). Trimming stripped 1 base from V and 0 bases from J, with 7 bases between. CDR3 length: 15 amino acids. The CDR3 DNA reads TGTGCCAGTAGTATAGTCGGGTATAGCAATCAGCCCCAGCATTTT. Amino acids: CASSIVGYSNQPQHF.

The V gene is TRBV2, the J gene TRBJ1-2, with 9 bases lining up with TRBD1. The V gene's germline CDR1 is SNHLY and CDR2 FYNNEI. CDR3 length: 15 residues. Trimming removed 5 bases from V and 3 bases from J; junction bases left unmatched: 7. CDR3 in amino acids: CASSPLGTGYYGYTF. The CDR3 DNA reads TGTGCCAGCAGTCCTCTGGGGACAGGGTACTATGGCTACACCTTC.

The CDR3 here is CASSMSGSYNEQFF. In DNA, the CDR3 is TGTGCCAGTAGTATGAGCGGGTCCTACAATGAGCAGTTCTTC. This rearrangement joins TRBV19 to TRBJ2-1; a possible D gene is TRBD2 (6 bases). The CDR3 extends over 14 amino acids. Germline CDR1 is LNHDA and CDR2 is SQIVND (reference sequence). The ends were cut back, 3 bases at V and 1 base at J, with 7 bases in the middle.

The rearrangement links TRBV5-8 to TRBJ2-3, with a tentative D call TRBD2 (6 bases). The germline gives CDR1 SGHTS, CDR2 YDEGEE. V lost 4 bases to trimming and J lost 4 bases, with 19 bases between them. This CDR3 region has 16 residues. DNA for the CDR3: TGTGCCAGCAGCAAACTAGTCGGGAGTACGGCAGATACGCAGTATTTT. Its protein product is CASSKLVGSTADTQYF.

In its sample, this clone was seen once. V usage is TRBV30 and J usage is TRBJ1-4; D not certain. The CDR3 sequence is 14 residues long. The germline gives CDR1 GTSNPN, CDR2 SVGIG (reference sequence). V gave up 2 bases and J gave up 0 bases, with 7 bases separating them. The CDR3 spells CAWSQIPTNEKLFF. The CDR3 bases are TGTGCCTGGAGTCAGATTCCAACTAATGAAAAACTGTTTTTT.

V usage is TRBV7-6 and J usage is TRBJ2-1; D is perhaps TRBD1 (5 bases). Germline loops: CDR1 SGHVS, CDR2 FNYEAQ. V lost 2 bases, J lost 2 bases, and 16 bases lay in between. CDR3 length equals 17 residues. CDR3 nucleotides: TGTGCCAGCAGCTTAAGGACATCCCGGTCAACCTACAATGAGCAGTTCTTC. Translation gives CASSLRTSRSTYNEQFF.

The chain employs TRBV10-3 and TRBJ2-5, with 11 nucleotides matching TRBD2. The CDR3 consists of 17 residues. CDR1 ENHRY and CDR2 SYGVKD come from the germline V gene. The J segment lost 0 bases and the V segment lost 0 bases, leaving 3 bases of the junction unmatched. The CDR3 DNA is TGTGCCATCAGTGAGTCGGAACTAGCGGGGGACCAAGAGACCCAGTACTTC. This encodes CAISESELAGDQETQYF.

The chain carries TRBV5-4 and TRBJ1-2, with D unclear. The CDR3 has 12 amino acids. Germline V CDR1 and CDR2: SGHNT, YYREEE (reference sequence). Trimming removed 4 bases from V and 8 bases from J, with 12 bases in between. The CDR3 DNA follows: TGTGCCAGCAGCCCAGACCCGGGAGGCTACACCTTC. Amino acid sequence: CASSPDPGGYTF.

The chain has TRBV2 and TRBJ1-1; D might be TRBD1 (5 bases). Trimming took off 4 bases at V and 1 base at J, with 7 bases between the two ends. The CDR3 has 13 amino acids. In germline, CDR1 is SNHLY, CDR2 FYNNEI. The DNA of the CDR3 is TGTGCCAGCAGTGGGGACTCGAACACTGAAGCTTTCTTT. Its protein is CASSGDSNTEAFF.

CDR3 sequence (DNA): TGTGCCAGCAGCCAAGGAGGGGATGAAAAACTGTTTTTT. Its protein is CASSQGGDEKLFF. The chain combines TRBV3-1 (or the pseudogene TRBV3-2) with TRBJ1-4; D is possibly TRBD1 (5 bases). Deletions cut 1 base from V and 6 bases from J, with 6 bases between. The V gene's germline CDR1 is LGHDT and CDR2 YNNKEL (reference sequence). This CDR3 contains 13 residues.

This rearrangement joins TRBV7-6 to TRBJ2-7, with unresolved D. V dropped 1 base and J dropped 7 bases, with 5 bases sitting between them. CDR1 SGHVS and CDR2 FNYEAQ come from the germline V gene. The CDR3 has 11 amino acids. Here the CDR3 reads CASSLDHEQYF. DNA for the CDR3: TGTGCCAGCAGCTTAGATCATGAGCAGTACTTC.

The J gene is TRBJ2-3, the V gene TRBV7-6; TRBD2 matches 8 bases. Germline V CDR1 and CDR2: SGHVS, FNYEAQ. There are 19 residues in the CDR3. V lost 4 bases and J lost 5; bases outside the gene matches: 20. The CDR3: CASSSLLGLAGLRGDTQYF. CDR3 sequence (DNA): TGTGCCAGCAGCTCCCTCCTGGGGCTAGCGGGTCTTCGCGGAGATACGCAGTATTTT.

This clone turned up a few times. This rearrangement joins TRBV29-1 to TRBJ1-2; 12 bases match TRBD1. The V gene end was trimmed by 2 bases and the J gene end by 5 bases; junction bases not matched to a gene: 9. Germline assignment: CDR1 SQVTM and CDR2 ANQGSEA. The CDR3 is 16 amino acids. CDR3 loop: CSVEPGQGAVGYGYTF. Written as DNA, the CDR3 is TGCAGCGTTGAACCGGGACAGGGGGCCGTTGGGTATGGCTACACCTTC.

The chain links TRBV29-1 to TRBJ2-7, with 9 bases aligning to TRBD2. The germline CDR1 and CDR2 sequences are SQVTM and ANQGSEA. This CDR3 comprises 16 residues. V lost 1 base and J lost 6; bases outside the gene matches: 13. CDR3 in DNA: TGCAGCGTTGAAGTTCGGGGTAGCGGGAGAGGGAGCGAGCAGTACTTC. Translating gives CSVEVRGSGRGSEQYF.

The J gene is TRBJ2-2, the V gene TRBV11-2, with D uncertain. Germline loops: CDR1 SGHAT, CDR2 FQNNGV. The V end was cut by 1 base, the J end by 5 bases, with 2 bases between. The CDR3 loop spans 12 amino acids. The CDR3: CASSLGTGELFF. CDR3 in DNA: TGTGCCAGCAGCTTAGGGACCGGGGAGCTGTTTTTT.

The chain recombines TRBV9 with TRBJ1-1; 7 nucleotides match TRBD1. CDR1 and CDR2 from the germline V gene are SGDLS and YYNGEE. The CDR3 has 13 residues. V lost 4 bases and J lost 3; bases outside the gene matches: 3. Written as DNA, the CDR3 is TGTGCCAGCAGCCGACAGGGTGACACTGAAGCTTTCTTT. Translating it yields CASSRQGDTEAFF.

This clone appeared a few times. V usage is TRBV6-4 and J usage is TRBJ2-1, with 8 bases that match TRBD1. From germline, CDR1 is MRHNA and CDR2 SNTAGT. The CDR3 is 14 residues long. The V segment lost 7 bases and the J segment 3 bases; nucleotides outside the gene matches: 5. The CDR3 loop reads CASKKQGDYNEQFF. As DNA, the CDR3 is TGTGCCAGCAAGAAACAGGGGGACTACAATGAGCAGTTCTTC.

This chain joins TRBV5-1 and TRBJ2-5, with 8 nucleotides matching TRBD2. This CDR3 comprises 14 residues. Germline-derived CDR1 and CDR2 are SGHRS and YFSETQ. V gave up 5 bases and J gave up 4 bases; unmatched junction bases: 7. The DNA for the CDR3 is TGCGCCAGCAGTTGGACTAGCTCCCCAGAGACCCAGTACTTC. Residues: CASSWTSSPETQYF.

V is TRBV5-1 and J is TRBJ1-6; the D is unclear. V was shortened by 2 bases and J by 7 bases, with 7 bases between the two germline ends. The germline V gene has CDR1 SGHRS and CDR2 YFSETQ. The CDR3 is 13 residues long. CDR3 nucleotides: TGCGCCAGCAGCTTAGACGGGAATTCACCCCTCCACTTT. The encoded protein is CASSLDGNSPLHF.